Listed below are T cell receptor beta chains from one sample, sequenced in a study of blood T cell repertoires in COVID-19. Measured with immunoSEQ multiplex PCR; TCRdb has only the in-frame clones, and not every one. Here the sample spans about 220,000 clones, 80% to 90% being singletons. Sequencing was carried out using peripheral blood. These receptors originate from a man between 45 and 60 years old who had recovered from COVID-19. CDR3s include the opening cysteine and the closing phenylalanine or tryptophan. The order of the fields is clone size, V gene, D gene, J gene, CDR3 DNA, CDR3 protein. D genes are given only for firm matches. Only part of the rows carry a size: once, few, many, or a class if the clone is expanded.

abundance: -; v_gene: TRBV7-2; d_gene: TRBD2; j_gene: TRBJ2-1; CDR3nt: TGTGCCAGCAGCTTAGTTCCTAGCGGGACCGCCGGCAATGAGCAGTTCTTC; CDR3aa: CASSLVPSGTAGNEQFF
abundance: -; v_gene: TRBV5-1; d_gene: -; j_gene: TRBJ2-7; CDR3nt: TGCGCCAGCAGCCCGGATGTAGAACTAGGACCCTACGAGCAGTACTTC; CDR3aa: CASSPDVELGPYEQYF
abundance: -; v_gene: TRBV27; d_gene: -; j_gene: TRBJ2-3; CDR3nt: TGTGCCAGCAGTTTCGCGGGATTTGCAGATACGCAGTATTTT; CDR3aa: CASSFAGFADTQYF
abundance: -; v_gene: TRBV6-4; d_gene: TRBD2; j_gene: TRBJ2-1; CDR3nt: TGTGCCAGCAAGCTGGAAGCAGACGTGTTTGGGACTAGCGGGGCTAATGAGCAGTTCTTC; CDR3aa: CASKLEADVFGTSGANEQFF
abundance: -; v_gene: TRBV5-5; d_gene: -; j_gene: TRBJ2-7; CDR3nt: TGTGCCAGCAGCTACGACACCAGGGCGGAATCCTACGAGCAGTACTTC; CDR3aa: CASSYDTRAESYEQYF
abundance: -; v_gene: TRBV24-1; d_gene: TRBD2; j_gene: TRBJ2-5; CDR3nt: TGTGCCACCAGTGAATCGGGGGGGTACCAAGAGACCCAGTACTTC; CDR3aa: CATSESGGYQETQYF
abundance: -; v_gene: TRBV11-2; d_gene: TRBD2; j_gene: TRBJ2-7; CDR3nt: TGTGCCAGCAGCCCAGCGGGAGGGCCGGGCGAGCAGTACTTC; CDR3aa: CASSPAGGPGEQYF
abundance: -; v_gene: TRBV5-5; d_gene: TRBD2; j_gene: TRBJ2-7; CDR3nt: TGTGCCAGCACCCTGGGGGCTAGCGGGAGGGCGAGGGAGCAGTACTTC; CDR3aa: CASTLGASGRAREQYF
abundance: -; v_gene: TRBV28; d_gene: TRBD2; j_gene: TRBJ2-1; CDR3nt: TGTGCCAGCAGTCCAAATACTAGCGGAAGCCTCAACAATGAGCAGTTCTTC; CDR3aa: CASSPNTSGSLNNEQFF
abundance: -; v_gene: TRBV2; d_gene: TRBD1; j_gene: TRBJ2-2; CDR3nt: TGTGCCAGCAGGCCGGGACAGGGCTCCGGGGAGCTGTTTTTT; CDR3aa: CASRPGQGSGELFF
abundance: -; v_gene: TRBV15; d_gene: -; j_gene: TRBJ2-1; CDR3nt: TGTGCCACCAGCAGAGATAATTCGGCGGACAATGAGCAGTTCTTC; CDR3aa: CATSRDNSADNEQFF
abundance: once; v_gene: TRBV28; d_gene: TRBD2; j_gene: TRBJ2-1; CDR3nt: TGTGCCAGCACCACTAGCGTATCCAATGAGCAGTTCTTC; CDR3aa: CASTTSVSNEQFF
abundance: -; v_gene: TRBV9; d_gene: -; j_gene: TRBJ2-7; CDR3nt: TGTGCCAGCAGCGTAGGCGGTGTATCCTACGAGCAGTACTTC; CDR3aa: CASSVGGVSYEQYF
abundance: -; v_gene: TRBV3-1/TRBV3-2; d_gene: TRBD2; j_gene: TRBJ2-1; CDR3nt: TGTGCCAGCAGCCAAGACTTCGGGACTAGCGGGAGCAATGAGCAGTTCTTC; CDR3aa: CASSQDFGTSGSNEQFF
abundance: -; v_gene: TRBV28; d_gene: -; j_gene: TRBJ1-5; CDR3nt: TGTGCCAGCAGTTTTCTGGCGGGCAATCAGCCCCAGCATTTT; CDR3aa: CASSFLAGNQPQHF
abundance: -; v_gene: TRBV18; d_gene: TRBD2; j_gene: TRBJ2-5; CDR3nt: TGTGCCAGCTCATCCCGGACTAGCGGGAGGCAAGAGACCCAGTACTTC; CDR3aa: CASSSRTSGRQETQYF
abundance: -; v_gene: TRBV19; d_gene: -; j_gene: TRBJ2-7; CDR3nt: TGTGCCAGTAGTATTAGCGGCCCTTACGAGCAGTACTTC; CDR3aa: CASSISGPYEQYF
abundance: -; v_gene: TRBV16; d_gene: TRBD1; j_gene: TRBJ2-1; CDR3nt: TGTGCCAGCAGCCAGGACAGGGGGTTTGATGAGCAGTTCTTC; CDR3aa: CASSQDRGFDEQFF
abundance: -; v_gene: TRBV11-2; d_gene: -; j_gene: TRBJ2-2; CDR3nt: TGTGCCAGCAGCTTTACGGCAGGGTGGACCGGGGAGCTGTTTTTT; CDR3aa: CASSFTAGWTGELFF
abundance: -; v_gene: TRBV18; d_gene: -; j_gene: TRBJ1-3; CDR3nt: TGTGCCAGCTCTTCTATATCCGGAAACACCATATATTTT; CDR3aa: CASSSISGNTIYF
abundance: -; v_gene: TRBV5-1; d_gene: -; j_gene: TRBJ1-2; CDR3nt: TGCGCCAGCAGCTGGGCCGGGGGGGATGGCTACACCTTC; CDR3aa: CASSWAGGDGYTF
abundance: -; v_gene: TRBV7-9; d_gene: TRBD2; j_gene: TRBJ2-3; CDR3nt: TGTGCCAGCAGCTTAGGGCTAGCGGGTTCTACTAGCACAGATACGCAGTATTTT; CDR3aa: CASSLGLAGSTSTDTQYF
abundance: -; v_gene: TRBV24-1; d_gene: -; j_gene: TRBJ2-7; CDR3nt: TGTGCCACCAGTGCCAGGTGGGGAGCTCAGGCCGAGCAGTACTTC; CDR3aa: CATSARWGAQAEQYF
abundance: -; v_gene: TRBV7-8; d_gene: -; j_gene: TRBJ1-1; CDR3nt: TGTGCCAGCAGCAAGTCTAGGGGGAACACTGAAGCTTTCTTT; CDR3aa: CASSKSRGNTEAFF
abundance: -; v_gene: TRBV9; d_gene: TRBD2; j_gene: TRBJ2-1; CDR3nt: TGTGCCAGCAGCGTCGGACTAGCGATAGGGTCCTACAATGAGCAGTTCTTC; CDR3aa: CASSVGLAIGSYNEQFF
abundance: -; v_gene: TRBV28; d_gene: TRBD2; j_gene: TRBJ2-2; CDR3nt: TGTGCCAGCAGTCCGAGACTAGCGGGAGGGCAAAGGTCCGGGGAGCTGTTTTTT; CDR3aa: CASSPRLAGGQRSGELFF
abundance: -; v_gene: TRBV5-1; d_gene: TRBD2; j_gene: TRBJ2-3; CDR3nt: TGCGCCAGCAGTCTAGCGGGGAGCACAGATACGCAGTATTTT; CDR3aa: CASSLAGSTDTQYF
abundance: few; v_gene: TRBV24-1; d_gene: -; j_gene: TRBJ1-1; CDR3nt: TGTGCCACCAGTGAAACAGGGAACACTGAAGCTTTCTTT; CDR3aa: CATSETGNTEAFF
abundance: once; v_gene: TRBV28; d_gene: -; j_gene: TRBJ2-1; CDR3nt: TGTGCCAGCAGTTTACGAGATGAGCAGTTCTTC; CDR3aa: CASSLRDEQFF
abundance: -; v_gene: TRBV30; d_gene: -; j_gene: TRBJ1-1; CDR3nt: TGTGCCTGGAGTCCAGGGTTGAAACGTACTGAAGCTTTCTTT; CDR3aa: CAWSPGLKRTEAFF
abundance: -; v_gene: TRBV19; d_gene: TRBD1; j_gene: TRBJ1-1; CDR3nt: TGTGCCGCATTCCGGACAGGGCGCAGGGGGAACACTGAAGCTTTCTTT; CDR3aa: CAAFRTGRRGNTEAFF
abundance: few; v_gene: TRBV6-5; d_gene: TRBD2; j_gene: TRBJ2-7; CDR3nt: TGTGCCACGCGGCGGGGGGACGAGCAGTACTTC; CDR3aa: CATRRGDEQYF
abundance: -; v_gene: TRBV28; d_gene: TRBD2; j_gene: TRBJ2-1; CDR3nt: TGTGCCAGCAGTTTACGCCCCGGGACTAGCGGGAGTACTAATGAGCAGTTCTTC; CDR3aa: CASSLRPGTSGSTNEQFF
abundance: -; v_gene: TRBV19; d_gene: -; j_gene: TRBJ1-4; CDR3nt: TGTGCCAGTACCCCCGAGGGGGGGGCTAATGAAAAACTGTTTTTT; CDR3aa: CASTPEGGANEKLFF
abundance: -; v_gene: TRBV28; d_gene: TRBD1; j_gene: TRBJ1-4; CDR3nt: TGTGCCAGCAGAACAGGGGGAGGAGAAAAACTGTTTTTT; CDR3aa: CASRTGGGEKLFF
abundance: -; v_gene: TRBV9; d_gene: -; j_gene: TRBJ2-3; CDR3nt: TGTGCCAGCAGCTTTAGCGGAAGCACAGATACGCAGTATTTT; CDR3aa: CASSFSGSTDTQYF
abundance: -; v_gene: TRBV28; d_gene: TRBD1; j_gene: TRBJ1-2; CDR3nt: TGTGCCAGCAGTTTAGCGGCAGGGGGGAACTATGGCTACACCTTC; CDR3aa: CASSLAAGGNYGYTF
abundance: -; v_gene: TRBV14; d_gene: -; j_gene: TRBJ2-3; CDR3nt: TGTGCCAGCAGTCGGACAGACTTTCTCACAGATACGCAGTATTTT; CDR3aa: CASSRTDFLTDTQYF
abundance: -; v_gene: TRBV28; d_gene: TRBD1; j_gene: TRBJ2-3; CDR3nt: TGTGCCAGCCGCCCCGGGGGACAGGGTGCCCGGGCGCAGTATTTT; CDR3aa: CASRPGGQGARAQYF
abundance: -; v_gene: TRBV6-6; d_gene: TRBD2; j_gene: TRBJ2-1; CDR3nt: TGTGCCAGCAGTCCCGGGACTAGCGGGAGTCCCCTATACAATGAGCAGTTCTTC; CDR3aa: CASSPGTSGSPLYNEQFF
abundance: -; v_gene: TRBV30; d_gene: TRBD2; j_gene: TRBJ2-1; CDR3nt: TGTGCCTGGAGGGTAACCGGGGGCGGGAGGGCCAATGAGCAGTTCTTC; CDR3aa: CAWRVTGGGRANEQFF
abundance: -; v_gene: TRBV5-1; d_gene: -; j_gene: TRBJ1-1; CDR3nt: TGCGCCAGCAGCCGCGGAACAGGGATCACTGAAGCTTTCTTT; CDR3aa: CASSRGTGITEAFF
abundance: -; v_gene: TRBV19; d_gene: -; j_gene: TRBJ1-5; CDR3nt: TGTGCCAGTAGTATTCGTCAGTTCAATCAGCCCCAGCATTTT; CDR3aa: CASSIRQFNQPQHF
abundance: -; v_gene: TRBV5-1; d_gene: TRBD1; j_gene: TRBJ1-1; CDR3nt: TGCGCCAGCAGCTTACAGGGGTGGGACACTGAAGCTTTCTTT; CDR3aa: CASSLQGWDTEAFF
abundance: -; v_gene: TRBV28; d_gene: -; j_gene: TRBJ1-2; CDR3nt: TGTGCCAGCAGTCCCGGCAGGGCGTATGGCTACACCTTC; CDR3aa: CASSPGRAYGYTF
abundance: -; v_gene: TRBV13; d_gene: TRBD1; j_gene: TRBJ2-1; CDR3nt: TGTGCCAGCAGCCGTACAGGGGGACGCCCCAATGAGCAGTTCTTC; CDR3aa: CASSRTGGRPNEQFF
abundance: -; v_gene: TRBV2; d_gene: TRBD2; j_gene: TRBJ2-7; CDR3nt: TGTGCCAGCAGCAAAGAGCTAGCGGCCGCCTACGAGCAGTACTTC; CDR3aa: CASSKELAAAYEQYF
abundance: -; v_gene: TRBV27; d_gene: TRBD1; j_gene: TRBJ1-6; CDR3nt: TGTGCCAGCAGTCCCCAGGGACAGATAAATTCACCCCTCCACTTT; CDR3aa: CASSPQGQINSPLHF
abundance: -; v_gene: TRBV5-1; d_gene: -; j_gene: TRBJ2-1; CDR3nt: TGCGCCAGCAGCTTGGGACAAGGCAATGAGCAGTTCTTC; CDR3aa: CASSLGQGNEQFF
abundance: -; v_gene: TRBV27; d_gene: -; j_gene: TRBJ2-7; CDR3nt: TGTGCCAGCAGCCCCTCGGTGTCTCGGACTAATACCTACGAGCAGTACTTC; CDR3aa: CASSPSVSRTNTYEQYF
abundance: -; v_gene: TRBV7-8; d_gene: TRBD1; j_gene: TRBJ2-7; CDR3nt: TGTGCCAGCAGCTTAGGCGGAGCGACAGGGCTAGTGTACTTC; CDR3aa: CASSLGGATGLVYF
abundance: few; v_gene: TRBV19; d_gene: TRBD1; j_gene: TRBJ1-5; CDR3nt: TGTGCCAGTACCACACAGGGGTCAATAAGCAATCAGCCCCAGCATTTT; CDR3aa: CASTTQGSISNQPQHF